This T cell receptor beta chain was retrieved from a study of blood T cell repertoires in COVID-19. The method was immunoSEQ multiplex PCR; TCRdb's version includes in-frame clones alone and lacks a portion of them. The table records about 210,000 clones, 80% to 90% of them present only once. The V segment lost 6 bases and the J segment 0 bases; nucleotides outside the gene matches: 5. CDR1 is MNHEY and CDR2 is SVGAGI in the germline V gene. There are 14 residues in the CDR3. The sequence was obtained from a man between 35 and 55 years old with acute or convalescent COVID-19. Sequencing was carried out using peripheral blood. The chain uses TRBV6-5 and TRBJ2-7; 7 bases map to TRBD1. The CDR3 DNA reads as TGTGCCAGCAGGGGGGACAGCAGCTCCTACGAGCAGTACTTC. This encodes CASRGDSSSYEQYF.